Sequencing of this T cell receptor beta chain was carried out in a study of blood T cell repertoires in COVID-19. The overall study: COVID-19 samples, acute and convalescent, were from the United States, Italy and Spain. T cells, B-cell-depleted T cells, or PBMCs supplied cDNA or gDNA.

The CDR3 is made up of 19 amino acids. The V gene lost 3 bases and the J gene lost 2 bases, with 25 bases spanning the gap. The germline CDR1 and CDR2 sequences are MDHEN and SYDVKM. Donors of Cohort 3 who recovered were those that had two negative PCRs, clearance, or symptom resolution. The data were produced by immunoSEQ multiplex PCR, yet TCRdb's version contains in-frame clones alone and is incomplete. The table shows roughly 310,000 clones, with 90% occurring only once. Source material: PBMCs or T cells enriched from blood (not recorded which). The chain combines TRBV28 with TRBJ1-2, with a weak D call TRBD1 (5 bases). The TCR originated in a man in his sixties who had recovered from COVID-19. DNA for the CDR3: TGTGCCAGCAGTTTTATTTTAGATTCTACAGGATTCTCAAACTATGGCTACACCTTC. Protein product: CASSFILDSTGFSNYGYTF.